The following is a T cell receptor (beta chain) sequence with its context. The antigen is not known. The data belong to a study of siplizumab effects on memory and regulatory T cells. Study-wide results and limits: The suppressive capacity of proliferating Tregs from siplizumab cultures remained unconfirmed. In controls, under 30% of mappable alloreactive CD4+ clones were Treg-derived on average, versus just under 70% with siplizumab.

Germline lookup yields CDR1 MGHRA and CDR2 YSYEKL. V gave up 1 base and J gave up 2 bases, with 12 bases separating them. The CDR3 has 15 amino acids. Profiling relied on immunoSEQ multiplex PCR, and the TCRdb table lists in-frame clones only, not all of them. The table includes tens of thousands of clones, roughly 90% detected once. The sequencing input was naive CD8+ T cells sorted from blood. The receptor's source is a human donor in good health. The chain recombines TRBV4-1 with TRBJ2-7, with TRBD1 as a possible D gene (6 bases). CDR3 DNA: TGCGCCAGCAGCCAAGGTTCAGGGGCGACCTACGAGCAGTACTTC. Its protein is CASSQGSGATYEQYF.